This TCR beta chain was documented in a study of blood T cell repertoires in COVID-19. Study overall: Collection of acute and convalescent COVID-19 samples took place in the United States, Italy and Spain.

Study processing details: Nucleated cell number was recorded as an estimate derived from reference gene primer amplification. Clones were sequenced by immunoSEQ multiplex PCR, and TCRdb holds only the in-frame ones, with some missing. V and J calls and clone size come straight from that table; D and trimming were deduced from the DNA. This table has over 200,000 clones, about nine tenths appearing once. Germline CDR1 reads LNHDA; CDR2 reads SQIVND (reference sequence). Trimming stripped 5 bases from V and 4 bases from J, with 14 bases between. The CDR3 loop spans 14 amino acids. The chain links TRBV19 to TRBJ1-2; no firm D call. The sequencing input was PBMCs or T cells enriched from blood (not recorded which). This sequence originates from a human donor in a cohort exposed to, infected with or recovered from COVID-19 (not recorded which). The donor label of this sample is uncertain. The CDR3 spells CASSSPVAGYGYTF. DNA for the CDR3: TGTGCCAGTAGTTCGCCGGTGGCGGGCTATGGCTACACCTTC.